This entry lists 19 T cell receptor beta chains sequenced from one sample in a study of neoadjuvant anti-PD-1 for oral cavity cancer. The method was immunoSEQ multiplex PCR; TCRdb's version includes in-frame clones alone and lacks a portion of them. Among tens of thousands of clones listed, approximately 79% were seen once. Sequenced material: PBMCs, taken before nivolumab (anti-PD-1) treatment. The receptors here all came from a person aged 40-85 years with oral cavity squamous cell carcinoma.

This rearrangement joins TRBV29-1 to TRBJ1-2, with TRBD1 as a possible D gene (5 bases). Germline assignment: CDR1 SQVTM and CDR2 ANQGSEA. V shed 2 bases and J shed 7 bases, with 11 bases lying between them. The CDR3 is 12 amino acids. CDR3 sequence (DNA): TGCAGCGTTGAACTAGGGGCTGGTGGCTACACCTTC. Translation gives CSVELGAGGYTF. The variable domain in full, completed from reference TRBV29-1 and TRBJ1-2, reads SAVISQKPSRDICQRGTSLTIQCQVDSQVTMMFWYRQQPGQSLTLIATANQGSEATYESGFVIDKFPISRPNLTFSTLTVSNMSPEDSSIYLCSVELGAGGYTFGSGTRLTVV.

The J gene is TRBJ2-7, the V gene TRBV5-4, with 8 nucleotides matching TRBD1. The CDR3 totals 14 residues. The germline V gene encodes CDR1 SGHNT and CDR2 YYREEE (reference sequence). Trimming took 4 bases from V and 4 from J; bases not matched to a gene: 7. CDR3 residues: CASSPWTGTYEQYF. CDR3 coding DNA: TGTGCCAGCAGCCCCTGGACAGGGACTTACGAGCAGTACTTC.

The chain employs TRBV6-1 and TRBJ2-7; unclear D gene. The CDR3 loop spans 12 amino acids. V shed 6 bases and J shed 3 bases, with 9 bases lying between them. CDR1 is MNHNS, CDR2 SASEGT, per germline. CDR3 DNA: TGTGCCAGCAGCCCGACTTACTACGAGCAGTACTTC. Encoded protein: CASSPTYYEQYF.

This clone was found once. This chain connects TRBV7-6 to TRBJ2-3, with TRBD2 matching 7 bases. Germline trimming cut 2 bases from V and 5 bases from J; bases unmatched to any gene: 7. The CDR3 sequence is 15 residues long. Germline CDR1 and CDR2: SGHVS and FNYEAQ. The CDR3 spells CASSLSGGGIDTQYF. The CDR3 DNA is TGTGCCAGCAGCTTAAGTGGCGGGGGTATAGATACGCAGTATTTT.

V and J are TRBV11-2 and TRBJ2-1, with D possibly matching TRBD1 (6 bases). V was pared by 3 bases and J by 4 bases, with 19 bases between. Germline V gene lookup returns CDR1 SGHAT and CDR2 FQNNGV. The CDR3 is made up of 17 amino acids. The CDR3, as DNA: TGTGCCAGCAGCTTTATGATGGCGACAGGTTTGTACAATGAGCAGTTCTTC. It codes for CASSFMMATGLYNEQFF.

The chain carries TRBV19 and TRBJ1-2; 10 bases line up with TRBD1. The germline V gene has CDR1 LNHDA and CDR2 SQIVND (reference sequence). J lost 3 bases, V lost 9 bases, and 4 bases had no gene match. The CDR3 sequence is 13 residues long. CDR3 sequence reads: CASRDRGDYGYTF. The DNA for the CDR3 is TGTGCCAGCCGGGACAGGGGAGACTATGGCTACACCTTC.

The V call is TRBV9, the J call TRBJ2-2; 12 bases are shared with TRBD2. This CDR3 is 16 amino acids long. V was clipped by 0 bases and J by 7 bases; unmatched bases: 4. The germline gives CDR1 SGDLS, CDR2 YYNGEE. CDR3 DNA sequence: TGTGCCAGCAGCGTAGGACTAGCGGGAGAGGTCGGGGAGCTGTTTTTT. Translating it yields CASSVGLAGEVGELFF.

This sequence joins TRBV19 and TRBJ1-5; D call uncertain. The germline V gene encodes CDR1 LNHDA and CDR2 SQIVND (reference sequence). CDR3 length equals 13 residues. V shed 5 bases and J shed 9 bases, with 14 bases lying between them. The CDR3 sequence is CASSLRASSPQHF. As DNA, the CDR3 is TGTGCCAGTAGTTTGAGGGCCAGCTCGCCCCAGCATTTT.

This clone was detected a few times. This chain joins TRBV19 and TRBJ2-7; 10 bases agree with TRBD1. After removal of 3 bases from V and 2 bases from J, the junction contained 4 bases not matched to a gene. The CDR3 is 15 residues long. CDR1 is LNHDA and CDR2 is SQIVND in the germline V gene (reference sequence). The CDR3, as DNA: TGTGCCAGTAGTATCGCCGGGACAGGGGCCTACGAGCAGTACTTC. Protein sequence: CASSIAGTGAYEQYF. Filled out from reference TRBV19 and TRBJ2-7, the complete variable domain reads DGGITQSPKYLFRKEGQNVTLSCEQNLNHDAMYWYRQDPGQGLRLIYYSQIVNDFQKGDIAEGYSVSREKKESFPLTVTSAQKNPTAFYLCASSIAGTGAYEQYFGPGTRLTVT.

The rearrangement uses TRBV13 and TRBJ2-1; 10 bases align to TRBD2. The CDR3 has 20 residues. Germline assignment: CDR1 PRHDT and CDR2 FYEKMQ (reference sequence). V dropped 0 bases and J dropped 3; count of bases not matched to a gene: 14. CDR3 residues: CASSLGRGLAGVGVYNEQFF. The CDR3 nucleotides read TGTGCCAGCAGCTTAGGGAGAGGGCTAGCGGGGGTTGGAGTCTACAATGAGCAGTTCTTC.

CDR3: CASSSLLTGAAYEQYF. The CDR3, as DNA: TGTGCCAGCAGCTCCCTGTTGACAGGGGCCGCCTACGAGCAGTACTTC. J is TRBJ2-7 and V is TRBV5-6; 8 bases are a match to TRBD1. V lost 3 bases, J lost 2 bases, and 10 bases stayed unmatched. This CDR3 spans 16 amino acids. The germline V gene has CDR1 SGHDT and CDR2 YYEEEE.

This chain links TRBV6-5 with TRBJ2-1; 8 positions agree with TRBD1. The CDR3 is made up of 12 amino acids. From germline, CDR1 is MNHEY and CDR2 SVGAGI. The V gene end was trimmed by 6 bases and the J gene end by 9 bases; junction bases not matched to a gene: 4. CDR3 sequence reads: CASRLDRGEQFF. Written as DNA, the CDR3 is TGTGCCAGCAGACTTGACAGGGGTGAGCAGTTCTTC.

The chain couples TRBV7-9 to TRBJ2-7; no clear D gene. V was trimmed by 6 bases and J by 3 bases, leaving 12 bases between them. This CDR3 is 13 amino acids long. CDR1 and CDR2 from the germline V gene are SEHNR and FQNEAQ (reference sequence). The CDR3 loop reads CASRLTESYEQYF. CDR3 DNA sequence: TGTGCCAGCAGATTAACAGAGAGCTACGAGCAGTACTTC.

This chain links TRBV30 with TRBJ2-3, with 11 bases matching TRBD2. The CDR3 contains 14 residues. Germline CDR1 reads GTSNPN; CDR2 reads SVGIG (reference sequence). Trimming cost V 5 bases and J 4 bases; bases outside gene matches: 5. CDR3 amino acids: CAWALAGVPDTQYF. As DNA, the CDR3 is TGTGCCTGGGCACTAGCGGGAGTGCCAGATACGCAGTATTTT. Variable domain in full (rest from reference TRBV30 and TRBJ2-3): SQTIHQWPATLVQPVGSPLSLECTVEGTSNPNLYWYRQAAGRGLQLLFYSVGIGQISSEVPQNLSASRPQDRQFILSSKKLLLSDSGFYLCAWALAGVPDTQYFGPGTRLTVL.

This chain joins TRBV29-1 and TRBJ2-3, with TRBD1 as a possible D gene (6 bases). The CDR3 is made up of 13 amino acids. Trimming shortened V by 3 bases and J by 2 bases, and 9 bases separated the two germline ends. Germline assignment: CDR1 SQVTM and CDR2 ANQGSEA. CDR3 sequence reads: CSVDRGITDTQYF. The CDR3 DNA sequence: TGCAGCGTTGACAGGGGCATCACAGATACGCAGTATTTT.

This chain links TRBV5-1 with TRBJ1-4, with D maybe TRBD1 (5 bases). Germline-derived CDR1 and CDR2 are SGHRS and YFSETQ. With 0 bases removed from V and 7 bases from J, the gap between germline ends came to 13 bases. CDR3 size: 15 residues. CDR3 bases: TGCGCCAGCAGCTTGGCGGGACGCTCGGGTGAAAAACTGTTTTTT. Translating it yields CASSLAGRSGEKLFF. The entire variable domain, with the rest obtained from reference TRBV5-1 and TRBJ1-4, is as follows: KAGVTQTPRYLIKTRGQQVTLSCSPISGHRSVSWYQQTPGQGLQFLFEYFSETQRNKGNFPGRFSGRQFSNSRSEMNVSTLELGDSALYLCASSLAGRSGEKLFFGSGTQLSVL.

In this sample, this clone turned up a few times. The CDR3 region is CASSLGASSNNEQFF. DNA of the CDR3: TGCGCCAGCAGCTTGGGAGCGAGCAGTAACAATGAGCAGTTCTTC. J is TRBJ2-1 and V is TRBV5-1; D is ambiguous. V was clipped by 0 bases and J by 5 bases, with 12 bases between them. The CDR3 contains 15 residues. Germline CDR1 is SGHRS and CDR2 is YFSETQ.

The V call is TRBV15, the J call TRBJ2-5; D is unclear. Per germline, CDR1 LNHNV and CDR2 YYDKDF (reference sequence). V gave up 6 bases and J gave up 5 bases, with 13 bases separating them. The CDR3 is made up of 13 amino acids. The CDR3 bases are TGTGCCACCAGTCCCCAGGTGGGGGAGACCCAGTACTTC. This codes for CATSPQVGETQYF.

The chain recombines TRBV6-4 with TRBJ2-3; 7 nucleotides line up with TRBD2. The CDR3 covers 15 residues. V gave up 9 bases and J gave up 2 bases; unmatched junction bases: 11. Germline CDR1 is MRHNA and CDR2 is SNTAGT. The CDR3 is CASSLAEHPTDTQYF. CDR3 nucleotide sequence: TGTGCCAGTAGTCTAGCGGAACACCCCACAGATACGCAGTATTTT.